This TCR beta chain came from a study of response to subunit inactivated influenza vaccine. CDR1 SGHTA and CDR2 FQGNSA come from the germline V gene. The CDR3 sequence is 18 residues long. TCRdb recomputed calls from the RT-PCR reads with MiXCR, one row per CDR3 protein. The profile shows around 470,000 distinct CDR3 sequences, roughly 7.6% of them singletons. This clonotype occurred a few times. The antigen is undetermined. Compared with germline, one end of the junction differs, possibly owing to a read error. Study-wide results and caveats: Each seasonal influenza vaccination recruits few new T cells, the authors suggested.

This receptor was obtained from a man aged 45 to 70 who received an inactivated influenza vaccine. The input for sequencing was PBMCs from blood, taken less than 25 months after vaccination. The chain carries TRBV7-2 and TRBJ2-1, with TRBD2 matching 7 bases. CDR3 protein: CASSLAPSGHRRPNQQFF. Written as DNA, the CDR3 is TGTGCCAGCAGCTTAGCCCCTAGCGGACACCGACGCCCCAATCAGCAGTTCTTC.